The table lists the clone carrying this TCR beta chain with a count of one. TCRB transcripts that were expressed got sequenced, as all of the isolated RNA had been reverse transcribed. Clones were read by immunoSEQ multiplex PCR, and TCRdb kept only the in-frame ones, dropping some. The table lists hundreds of thousands of clones, roughly a sixth of them singletons. This record comes from a study of beta chain features in type 1 diabetes. From germline, CDR1 is SGHRS and CDR2 YFSETQ. Trimming removed 0 bases from V and 4 bases from J, with 7 bases in between. The CDR3 has 14 residues. The sample consisted of naive CD4+ T cells from blood. The gene calls are TRBV5-1 and TRBJ1-4; the D is unclear. This clonotype was sampled from a man aged 18 to 30 in good health. The CDR3 is CASSLGRNNEKLFF. The CDR3 region has the DNA TGCGCCAGCAGCTTGGGACGGAATAATGAAAAACTGTTTTTT. Looking up the rest from reference TRBV5-1 and TRBJ1-4 gives the full variable domain: KAGVTQTPRYLIKTRGQQVTLSCSPISGHRSVSWYQQTPGQGLQFLFEYFSETQRNKGNFPGRFSGRQFSNSRSEMNVSTLELGDSALYLCASSLGRNNEKLFFGSGTQLSVL.